This record concerns one T cell receptor (beta chain) sequence. Antigen: not known. The unexposed donors gave CD4+ T cells in about 2011-2019, prior to COVID-19. Isolation of CD4+ T cells took place after about 10 days in culture. These data come from a study of CD4 T cells in relation to SARS-CoV-2 and coronaviruses. Study-level information: PBMCs were cultured with antigen for roughly 10 days before TCR beta sequencing.

Assay: immunoSEQ multiplex PCR; the TCRdb copy retains only in-frame clones and omits some. The sample has about 23,000 clones, around three quarters seen once. V was shortened by 5 bases and J by 4 bases, with 11 bases between the two germline ends. The length of the CDR3 is 13 residues. The germline gives CDR1 SEHNR, CDR2 FQNEAQ (reference sequence). The sequencing input was CD4+ T cells from PBMCs, cultured in vitro. The TCR comes from a human donor in good health. This sequence joins TRBV7-9 and TRBJ2-5; D assignment may be TRBD1 or TRBD2 (6 bases each). The CDR3 is CASSQGRGETQYF. The CDR3, as DNA: TGTGCCAGCAGCCAGGGGCGGGGAGAGACCCAGTACTTC. Full variable domain (outside the CDR3, taken from reference TRBV7-9 and TRBJ2-5): DTGVSQNPRHKITKRGQNVTFRCDPISEHNRLYWYRQTLGQGPEFLTYFQNEAQLEKSRLLSDRFSAERPKGSFSTLEIQRTEQGDSAMYLCASSQGRGETQYFGPGTRLLVL.